This T cell receptor (beta chain) was sequenced in a study of T cells in Graves' hyperthyroidism and ophthalmopathy. Study-wide context: Once the initial diagnosis was made, peripheral blood was obtained before any treatment.

Study-wide results and limits: Peripheral blood also featured most of the thyroid clonotypes expanded above 0.001.

Using RNA transcripts as the source, TCR beta CDR3 regions were amplified. An initial round of RT-PCR targeting the TCR CDR3 relied on the HTBI primer set. Using its own MiXCR run on the multiplex PCR reads, TCRdb lists one record per CDR3 protein. The sample lists fewer than 450,000 distinct CDR3 sequences; over 12% were seen once. Germline trimming cut 3 bases from V and 4 bases from J; bases unmatched to any gene: 2. Germline V lookup: CDR1 LNHNV, CDR2 YYDKDF (reference sequence). The CDR3 runs to 13 residues. This clonotype was counted at least ten times. Its antigen is unidentified. This rearrangement joins TRBV15 to TRBJ2-7, with TRBD2 matching over 8 bases. The origin of this receptor is a man in his fifties with Graves' ophthalmopathy. Material for sequencing was blood. The CDR3 region has the DNA TGTGCCACCAGCAGGCCGGGGGGGTACGAGCAGTACTTC. Its protein product is CATSRPGGYEQYF.